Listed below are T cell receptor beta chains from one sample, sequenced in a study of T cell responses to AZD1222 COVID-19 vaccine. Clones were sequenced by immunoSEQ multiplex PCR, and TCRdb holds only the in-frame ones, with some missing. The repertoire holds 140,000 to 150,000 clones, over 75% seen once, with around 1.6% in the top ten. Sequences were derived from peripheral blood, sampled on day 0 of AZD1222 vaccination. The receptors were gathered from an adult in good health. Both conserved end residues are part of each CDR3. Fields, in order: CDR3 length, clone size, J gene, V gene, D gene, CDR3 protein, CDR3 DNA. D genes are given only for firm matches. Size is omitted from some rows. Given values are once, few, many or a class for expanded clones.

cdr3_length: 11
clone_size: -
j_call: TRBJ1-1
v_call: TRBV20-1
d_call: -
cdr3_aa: CSADRNTEAFF
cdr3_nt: TGCAGTGCAGACAGAAACACTGAAGCTTTCTTT

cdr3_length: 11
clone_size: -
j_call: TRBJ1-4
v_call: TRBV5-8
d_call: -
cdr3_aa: CASSPRGRLFF
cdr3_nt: TGTGCCAGCAGCCCGAGGGGGAGACTGTTTTTT

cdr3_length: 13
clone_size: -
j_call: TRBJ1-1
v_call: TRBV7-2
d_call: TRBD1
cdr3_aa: CASRRGTGLEAFF
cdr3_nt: TGTGCCAGCAGAAGAGGGACAGGCCTTGAAGCTTTCTTT

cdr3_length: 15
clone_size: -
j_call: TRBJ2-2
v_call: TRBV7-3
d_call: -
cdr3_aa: CASSFGVGDTGELFF
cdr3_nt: TGTGCCAGCAGCTTCGGTGTAGGGGACACCGGGGAGCTGTTTTTT

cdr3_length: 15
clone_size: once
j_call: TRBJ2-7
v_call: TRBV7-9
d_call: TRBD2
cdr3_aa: CASSFGLGPPYEQYF
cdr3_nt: TGTGCCAGCAGCTTCGGACTAGGCCCTCCGTACGAGCAGTACTTC

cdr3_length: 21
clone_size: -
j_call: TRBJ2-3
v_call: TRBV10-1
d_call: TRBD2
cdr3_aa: CASSRQRKIGLAGNSGDTQYF
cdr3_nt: TGCGCCAGCAGTAGACAACGCAAAATCGGACTAGCGGGAAACTCGGGAGATACGCAGTATTTT

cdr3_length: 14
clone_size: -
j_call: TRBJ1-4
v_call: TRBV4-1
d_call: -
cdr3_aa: CASSPVATNEKLFF
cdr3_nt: TGCGCCAGCAGCCCGGTGGCAACTAATGAAAAACTGTTTTTT

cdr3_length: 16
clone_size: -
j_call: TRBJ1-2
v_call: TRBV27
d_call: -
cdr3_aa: CASSLRAPTLVHGYTF
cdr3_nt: TGTGCCAGCAGTTTAAGGGCACCGACCTTAGTTCATGGCTACACCTTC

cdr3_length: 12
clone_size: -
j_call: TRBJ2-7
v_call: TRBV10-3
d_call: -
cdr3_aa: CAISEVSYEQYF
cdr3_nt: TGTGCCATCAGTGAGGTATCCTACGAGCAGTACTTC

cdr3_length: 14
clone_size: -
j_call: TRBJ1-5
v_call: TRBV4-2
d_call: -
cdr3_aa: CASSQEGALQPQHF
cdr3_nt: TGTGCCAGCAGCCAAGAAGGGGCCCTTCAGCCCCAGCATTTT

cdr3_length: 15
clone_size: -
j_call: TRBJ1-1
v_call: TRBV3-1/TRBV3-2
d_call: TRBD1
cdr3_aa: CASSQVGTGETEAFF
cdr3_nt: TGTGCCAGCAGCCAAGTGGGGACAGGGGAGACTGAAGCTTTCTTT

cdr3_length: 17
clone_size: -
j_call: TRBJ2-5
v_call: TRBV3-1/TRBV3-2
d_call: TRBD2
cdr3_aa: CASSQDRVAGSGETQYF
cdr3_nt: TGTGCCAGCAGCCAAGATCGGGTAGCGGGGTCGGGGGAGACCCAGTACTTC